This entry lists 9 T cell receptor beta chains sequenced from one sample in a study of neurological immune-mediated disorders. TCRdb re-analysed the 5' RACE reads in MiXCR, keeping a single row per CDR3 protein. The data show fewer than 80,000 distinct CDR3 sequences, around 4.8% seen once. The sequenced material came from PBMCs. The receptors derive from a woman between 50 and 59 years old with multiple sclerosis.

This clonotype appeared a few times. The chain couples TRBV12-3 or TRBV12-4 to TRBJ2-7; D unresolved. Trimming took off 3 bases at V and 7 bases at J, with 13 bases between the two ends. CDR3 length: 13 amino acids. The CDR3 loop reads CASSLDRRGEQYV. The DNA for the CDR3 is TGTGCCAGCAGTTTGGATCGGAGAGGTGAGCAGTACGTC.

This clonotype showed up many times. The V call is TRBV3-1, the J call TRBJ2-1; D ambiguous. The CDR3 contains 15 residues. Trimming pared 4 bases from V and 1 base from J, leaving 11 bases between. CDR1 is LGHDT and CDR2 is YNNKEL in the germline V gene (reference sequence). CDR3 bases: TGTGCCAGCAGCCCGGTGAGTGAATCCTACAATGAGCAGTTCTTC. Translated, it gives CASSPVSESYNEQFF.

This clonotype was recorded many times. J is TRBJ2-1 and V is TRBV5-1; no definite D call. The CDR3 has 15 residues. Trimming removed 0 bases at V and 4 bases at J, with 11 bases between. Germline values: CDR1 SGHRS, CDR2 YFSETQ. The CDR3 nucleotides are TGCGCCAGCAGCTTGGACCCCTCGGGTTACAATGAGCAGTTCTTC. Translation gives CASSLDPSGYNEQFF.

This clonotype was counted at least ten times. The V call is TRBV27, the J call TRBJ1-1; D is unclear. Per the germline V gene, CDR1 is MNHEY and CDR2 is SMNVEV (reference sequence). This CDR3 has 13 amino acids. Trimming took 10 bases from V and 1 from J, leaving 13 bases between them. CDR3 sequence reads: CATQRAANTEAFF. CDR3 nucleotides: TGTGCCACCCAAAGGGCAGCGAACACTGAAGCTTTCTTT.

This clonotype has only a few counts. The chain links TRBV5-1 to TRBJ1-1; 7 bases fit TRBD1. The CDR3 runs to 14 residues. The germline gives CDR1 SGHRS, CDR2 YFSETQ. J gave up 1 base and V 2 bases, and 2 bases lay outside the gene matches. The CDR3 loop reads CASSFTGANTEAFF. The CDR3 DNA reads TGCGCCAGCAGCTTCACAGGGGCGAACACTGAAGCTTTCTTT.

The chain employs TRBV12-3 or TRBV12-4 and TRBJ2-7; possibly TRBD1 for D (6 bases). Trimming shortened V by 7 bases and J by 2 bases, and 15 bases separated the two germline ends. The CDR3 extends over 14 amino acids. CDR3 nucleotide sequence: TGTGCCAGCACCCCTTCGTCAGGGGCCTACGAGCAGTACTTC. Translation gives CASTPSSGAYEQYF.

Remarks on this clonotype: This may stem from a read error, because a much larger clone lies one nucleotide away. V usage is TRBV10-3 and J usage is TRBJ2-3, with D possibly matching TRBD1 (6 bases). In germline, CDR1 is ENHRY, CDR2 SYGVKD. Trimming removed 10 bases from V and 2 bases from J, with 13 bases in between. CDR3 length: 13 amino acids. DNA of the CDR3: TGTGCCACACACAGGGAACCCACAGATACGCAGTATTTT. Encoded protein: CATHREPTDTQYF.

There are many counts of this clonotype. The chain employs TRBV5-1 and TRBJ1-1; no clear D. The ends were cut back, 7 bases at V and 2 bases at J, with 9 bases in the middle. The CDR3 is 12 amino acids. Germline lookup yields CDR1 SGHRS and CDR2 YFSETQ. In DNA, the CDR3 is TGCGCCAGCCGCCTGGTAAACACTGAAGCTTTCTTT. Translating it yields CASRLVNTEAFF.

There are many counts of this clonotype. The V call is TRBV10-3, the J call TRBJ2-2; D may be TRBD1 (6 bases). The CDR3 length is 13 residues. Germline CDR1 and CDR2: ENHRY and SYGVKD. Trimming pared 5 bases from V and 5 bases from J, leaving 9 bases between. In DNA form, the CDR3 reads TGTGCCATCAGTTTCCAGGGGACCGGGGAGCTGTTTTTT. Its translation: CAISFQGTGELFF.